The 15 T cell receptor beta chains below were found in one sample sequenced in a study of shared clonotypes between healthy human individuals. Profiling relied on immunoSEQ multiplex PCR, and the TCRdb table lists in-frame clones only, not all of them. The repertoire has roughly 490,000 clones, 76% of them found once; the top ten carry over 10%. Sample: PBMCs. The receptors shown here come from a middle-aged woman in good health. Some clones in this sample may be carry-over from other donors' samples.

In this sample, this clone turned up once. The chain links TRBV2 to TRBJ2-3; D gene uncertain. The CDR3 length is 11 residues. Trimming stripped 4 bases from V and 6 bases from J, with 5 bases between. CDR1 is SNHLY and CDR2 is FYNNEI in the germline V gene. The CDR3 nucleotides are TGTGCCAGCAGTGTTGGTGATACGCAGTATTTT. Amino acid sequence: CASSVGDTQYF.

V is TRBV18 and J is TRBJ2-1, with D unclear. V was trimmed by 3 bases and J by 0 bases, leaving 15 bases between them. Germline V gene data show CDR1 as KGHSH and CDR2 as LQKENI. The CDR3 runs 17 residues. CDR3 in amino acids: CASSPLSLQSSYNEQFF. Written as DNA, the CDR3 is TGTGCCAGCTCACCCCTCAGCCTTCAGAGCTCCTACAATGAGCAGTTCTTC.

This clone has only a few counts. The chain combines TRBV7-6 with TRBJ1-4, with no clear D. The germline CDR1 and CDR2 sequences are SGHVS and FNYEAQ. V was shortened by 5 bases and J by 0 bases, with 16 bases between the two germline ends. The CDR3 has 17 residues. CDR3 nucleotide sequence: TGTGCCAGCAGCGGGGATTCGCAGCTTGCAACTAATGAAAAACTGTTTTTT. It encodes CASSGDSQLATNEKLFF.

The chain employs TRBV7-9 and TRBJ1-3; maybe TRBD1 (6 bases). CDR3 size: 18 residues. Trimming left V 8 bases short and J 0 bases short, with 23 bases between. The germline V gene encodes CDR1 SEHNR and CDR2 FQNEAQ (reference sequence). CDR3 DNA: TGTGCCAGCGGGGGGGTCAGGGGATCCATGAGCTCTGGAAACACCATATATTTT. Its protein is CASGGVRGSMSSGNTIYF.

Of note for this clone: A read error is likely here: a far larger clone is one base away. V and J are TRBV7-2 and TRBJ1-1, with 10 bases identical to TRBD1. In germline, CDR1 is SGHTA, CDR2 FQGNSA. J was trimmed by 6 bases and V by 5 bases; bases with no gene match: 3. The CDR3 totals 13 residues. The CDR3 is CASSHGQGAEAFF. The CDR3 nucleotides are TGTGCCAGCAGCCATGGACAGGGGGCTGAAGCTTTCTTT.

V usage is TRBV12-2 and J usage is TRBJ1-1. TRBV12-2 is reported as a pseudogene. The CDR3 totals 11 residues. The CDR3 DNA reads TGTGGAGTCACGGGGGCCACTGAAGCTTTCTTT. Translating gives CGVTGATEAFF.

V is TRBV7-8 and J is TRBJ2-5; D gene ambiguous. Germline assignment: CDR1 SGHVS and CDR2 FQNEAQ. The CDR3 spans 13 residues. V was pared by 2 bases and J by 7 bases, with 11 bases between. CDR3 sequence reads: CASSLRVARTQYF. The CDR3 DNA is TGTGCCAGCAGCTTAAGGGTGGCGAGGACCCAGTACTTC.

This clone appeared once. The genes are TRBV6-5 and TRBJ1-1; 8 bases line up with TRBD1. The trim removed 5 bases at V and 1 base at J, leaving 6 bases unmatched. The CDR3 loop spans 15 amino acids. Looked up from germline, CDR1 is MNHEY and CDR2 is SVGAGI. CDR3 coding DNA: TGTGCCAGCAGTCGACAGGGGCGGTGGAACACTGAAGCTTTCTTT. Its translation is CASSRQGRWNTEAFF.

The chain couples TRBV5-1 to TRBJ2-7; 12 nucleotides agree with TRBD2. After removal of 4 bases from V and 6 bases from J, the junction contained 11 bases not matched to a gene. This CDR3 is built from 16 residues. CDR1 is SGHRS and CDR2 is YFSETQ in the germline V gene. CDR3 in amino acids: CASSPLTSGSRSEQYF. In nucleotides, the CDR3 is TGCGCCAGCAGCCCCCTGACTAGCGGGAGTCGTTCCGAGCAGTACTTC.

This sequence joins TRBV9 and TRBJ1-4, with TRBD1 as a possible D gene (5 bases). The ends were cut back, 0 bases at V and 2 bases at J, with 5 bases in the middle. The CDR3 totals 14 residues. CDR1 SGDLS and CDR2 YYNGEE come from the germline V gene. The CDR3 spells CASSVGGTNEKLFF. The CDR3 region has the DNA TGTGCCAGCAGCGTAGGGGGGACTAATGAAAAACTGTTTTTT.

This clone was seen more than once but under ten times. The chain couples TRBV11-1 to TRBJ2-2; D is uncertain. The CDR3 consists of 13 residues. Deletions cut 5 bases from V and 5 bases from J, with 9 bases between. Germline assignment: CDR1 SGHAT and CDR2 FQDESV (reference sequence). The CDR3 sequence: CASSPGRTGELFF. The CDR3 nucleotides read TGTGCCAGCAGCCCAGGACGGACCGGGGAGCTGTTTTTT. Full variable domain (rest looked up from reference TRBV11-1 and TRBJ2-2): EAEVAQSPRYKITEKSQAVAFWCDPISGHATLYWYRQILGQGPELLVQFQDESVVDDSQLPKDRFSAERLKGVDSTLKIQPAELGDSAMYLCASSPGRTGELFFGEGSRLTVL.

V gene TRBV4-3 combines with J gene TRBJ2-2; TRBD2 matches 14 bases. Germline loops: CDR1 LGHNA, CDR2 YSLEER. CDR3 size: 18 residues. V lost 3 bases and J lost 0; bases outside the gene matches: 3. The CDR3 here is CASSHGTSGSANTGELFF. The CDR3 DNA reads TGCGCCAGCAGCCACGGGACTAGCGGGAGCGCGAACACCGGGGAGCTGTTTTTT.

CDR3 bases: TGTGCCAGCAGTTTCCTCCGCTACTCACCCTACGAGCAGTACTTC. Translating it yields CASSFLRYSPYEQYF. V usage is TRBV5-2 and J usage is TRBJ2-7; the listed D gene, TRBD2, was not tested against the DNA. TRBV5-2 is reported as a pseudogene. This CDR3 has 15 residues.

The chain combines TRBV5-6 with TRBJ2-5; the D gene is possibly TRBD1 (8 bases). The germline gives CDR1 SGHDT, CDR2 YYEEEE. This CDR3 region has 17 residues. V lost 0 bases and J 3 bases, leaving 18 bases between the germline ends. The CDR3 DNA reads TGTGCCAGCAGCTTGGCACAGGGGGGGGAGGGGGAAGAGACCCAGTACTTC. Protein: CASSLAQGGEGEETQYF.

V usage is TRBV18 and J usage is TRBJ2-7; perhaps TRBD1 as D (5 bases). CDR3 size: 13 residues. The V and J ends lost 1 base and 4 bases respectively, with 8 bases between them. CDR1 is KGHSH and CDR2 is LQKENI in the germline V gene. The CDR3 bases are TGTGCCAGCTCACCACACAGGCAGTACGAGCAGTACTTC. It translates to CASSPHRQYEQYF.